A selection of T cell receptor beta chains follows, all from one sample in a study of T cell responses to AZD1222 COVID-19 vaccine. Some clones are missing from TCRdb's copy, which holds only in-frame ones; the method was immunoSEQ multiplex PCR. The data show about 100,000 clones, with roughly 90% seen just once and around 3% held by the top ten. Here the sequenced sample was peripheral blood, taken on day 0 of AZD1222 vaccination. These receptors all come from an adult in good health. CDR3s include the opening cysteine and the closing phenylalanine or tryptophan. Each record gives: V gene, J gene, D gene, clone size, CDR3 DNA, CDR3 protein. The D gene is left open where the match is weak. The size entry is marked missing in some rows and otherwise reads once, few, many or a size class.

TRBV6-4	TRBJ2-3	-	-	TGTGCCAGCAGTGACGGTACGGGTAGCACAGATACGCAGTATTTT	CASSDGTGSTDTQYF
TRBV5-1	TRBJ1-5	-	-	TGCGCCAGCAGCTTGTTGAGCAATCAGCCCCAGCATTTT	CASSLLSNQPQHF
TRBV27	TRBJ1-1	-	-	TGTGCCAGCAGAGCATCAGGGGCGTGGACTGAAGCTTTCTTT	CASRASGAWTEAFF
TRBV5-1	TRBJ1-1	-	-	TGCGCCAGCAGCCCAGGACAGAGAATGAACACTGAAGCTTTCTTT	CASSPGQRMNTEAFF
TRBV27	TRBJ1-6	-	-	TGTGCCAGCAGTGGACCGAGGGAATTGGATTCACCCCTCCACTTT	CASSGPRELDSPLHF
TRBV28	TRBJ1-5	-	-	TGTGCCAGCAGTTTAAGTACAGAAGGAGTTCAGCCCCAGCATTTT	CASSLSTEGVQPQHF
TRBV7-2	TRBJ1-2	-	-	TGTGCCAGCAGCTTAGATGGGTCCTATGGCTACACCTTC	CASSLDGSYGYTF
TRBV12-3/TRBV12-4	TRBJ2-7	-	-	TGTGCCAGCAGTTTACGGGGGCTATACGAGCAGTACTTC	CASSLRGLYEQYF
TRBV5-1	TRBJ2-7	TRBD1	-	TGCGCCAGCAGCTTCTTCCCGGGACAGGAGTCCTACGAGCAGTACTTC	CASSFFPGQESYEQYF
TRBV4-3	TRBJ1-4	-	-	TGCGCCAGCAGCCAAAAACTCGATGAAAAACTGTTTTTT	CASSQKLDEKLFF
TRBV5-1	TRBJ1-5	-	-	TGCGCCAGCAGCACACAGGGACCTCAGCCCCAGCATTTT	CASSTQGPQPQHF
TRBV9	TRBJ2-3	TRBD2	-	TGTGCCAGCAGCGAGGCCGGGACTAGCGGGAGATCGCGCACAGATACGCAGTATTTT	CASSEAGTSGRSRTDTQYF
TRBV24-1	TRBJ2-1	-	once	TGTGCCACCAGTGATTACAGGGTTTTGCACAATGAGCAGTTCTTC	CATSDYRVLHNEQFF
TRBV5-6	TRBJ2-3	-	-	TGTGCCAGCAGCTTGGGCCGGACAATCCTAACCACAGATACGCAGTATTTT	CASSLGRTILTTDTQYF
TRBV11-2	TRBJ2-3	-	-	TGTGCCAGCAGCTTAGAGGGGACCTTGGCGGCTACGCAGTATTTT	CASSLEGTLAATQYF
TRBV29-1	TRBJ2-7	TRBD1	-	TGCAGCGTTAACCCAGGGGGCCACGAGCAGTACTTC	CSVNPGGHEQYF
TRBV11-2	TRBJ2-7	-	-	TGTGCCAGCAGCTATGGGGGAGCCTTGTACGAGCAGTACTTC	CASSYGGALYEQYF
TRBV19	TRBJ2-7	TRBD1	-	TGTGCCAGTAGTATGACCGGGACAGGCCCTTACGAGCAGTACTTC	CASSMTGTGPYEQYF
TRBV4-1	TRBJ1-5	-	-	TGCGCCAGCAGCCCCCTTAAGGGAGCGGCGGGGGATCAGCCCCAGCATTTT	CASSPLKGAAGDQPQHF
TRBV5-5	TRBJ1-3	TRBD1	-	TGTGCCAGCAGCTCGACAGGGACTGGAAACACCATATATTTT	CASSSTGTGNTIYF
TRBV5-4	TRBJ1-1	-	-	TGTGCCAGCAGCCCGGGACGGTCGGAGACTGAAGCTTTCTTT	CASSPGRSETEAFF
TRBV11-1	TRBJ1-2	-	few	TGTGCCAGCAGCCCCGGGGGGGGTAATCACTATGGCTACACCTTC	CASSPGGGNHYGYTF
TRBV19	TRBJ1-3	-	-	TGTGCCAGTAGTCCCACAGCAACTGGAAACACCATATATTTT	CASSPTATGNTIYF
TRBV6-6	TRBJ2-7	-	-	TGTGCCAGCAGTTACTCGGGAGAGGGCTTTGGCGAGCAGTACTTC	CASSYSGEGFGEQYF
TRBV10-2	TRBJ2-2	-	once	TGCGCCAGCAGTGAGTCTGGAGGCACCGGGGAGCTGTTTTTT	CASSESGGTGELFF
TRBV7-2	TRBJ2-2	TRBD1	-	TGTGCCAGCAGCTCACGGGACAGGATCTACACCGGGGAGCTGTTTTTT	CASSSRDRIYTGELFF
TRBV5-1	TRBJ1-3	-	-	TGCGCCAGCAGCCTAGGGGCAGGGGTATCTGGAAACACCATATATTTT	CASSLGAGVSGNTIYF
TRBV3-1/TRBV3-2	TRBJ2-1	-	-	TGTGCCAGCAGCCAAGATCGGAGGGGCGGACAAGGTGAGCAGTTCTTC	CASSQDRRGGQGEQFF
TRBV30	TRBJ1-2	TRBD1	-	TGTGCCTGGAGTCCAGGGAACAGGGGCTATGGCTACACCTTC	CAWSPGNRGYGYTF
TRBV2	TRBJ1-2	TRBD1	-	TGTGCCAGCAATTCCCGGACAGGGAGAATTAACTATGGCTACACCTTC	CASNSRTGRINYGYTF
TRBV10-1	TRBJ1-6	-	few	TGCGCCAGCTCCACGGGGAGGAGTTCACCCCTCCACTTT	CASSTGRSSPLHF
TRBV23-1	TRBJ2-7	TRBD1	-	TGCGCCAGCAGTCAAAACCGGGACAGCTACGAGCAGTACTTC	CASSQNRDSYEQYF
TRBV9	TRBJ1-2	-	-	TGTGCCAGCAGCGTAGCTCCAGGCTATGGCTACACCTTC	CASSVAPGYGYTF
TRBV6-2/TRBV6-3	TRBJ2-2	TRBD2	-	TGTGCCAGCAGTTATGTTGGAGCGGGAGCCACCGGGGAGCTGTTTTTT	CASSYVGAGATGELFF
TRBV24-1	TRBJ2-1	TRBD1	few	TGTGCCACCAGTGATTTGCCGTGGACAGGCCAGAGCTCCTACAATGAGCAGTTCTTC	CATSDLPWTGQSSYNEQFF
TRBV30	TRBJ1-5	-	-	TGTGCCTGGGCGGACGGATACAATCAGCCCCAGCATTTT	CAWADGYNQPQHF
TRBV5-4	TRBJ1-1	-	-	TGTGCCAGCAGCTTCGACCCGAACACTGAAGCTTTCTTT	CASSFDPNTEAFF
TRBV28	TRBJ1-6	TRBD1	-	TGTGCCAGCACTCGACAGGGGGCGCGTAATTCACCCCTCCACTTT	CASTRQGARNSPLHF
TRBV6-6	TRBJ2-7	-	few	TGTGCCAGCAGTTACTCGATTGGCTACTTAGTCTACGAGCAGTACTTC	CASSYSIGYLVYEQYF
TRBV9	TRBJ2-7	TRBD2	-	TGTGCCAGCAGCGTATTAGCGGGAGGGCCTCACGAGCAGTACTTC	CASSVLAGGPHEQYF